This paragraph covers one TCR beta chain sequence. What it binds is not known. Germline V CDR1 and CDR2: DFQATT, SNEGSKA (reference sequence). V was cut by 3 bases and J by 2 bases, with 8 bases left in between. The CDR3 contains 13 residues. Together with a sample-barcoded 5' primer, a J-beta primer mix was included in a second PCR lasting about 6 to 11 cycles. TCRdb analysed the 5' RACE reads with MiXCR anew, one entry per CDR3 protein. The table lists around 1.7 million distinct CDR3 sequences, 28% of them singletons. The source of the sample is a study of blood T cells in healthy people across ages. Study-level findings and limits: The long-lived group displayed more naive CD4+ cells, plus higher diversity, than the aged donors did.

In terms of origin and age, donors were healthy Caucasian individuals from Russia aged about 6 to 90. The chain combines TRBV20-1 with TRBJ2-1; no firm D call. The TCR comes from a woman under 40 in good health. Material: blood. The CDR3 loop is CSASKGPYNEQFF. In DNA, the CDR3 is TGCAGTGCTAGTAAGGGCCCCTACAATGAGCAGTTCTTC.